This T cell receptor (beta chain) stems from a study of blood T cell repertoires in COVID-19. Study-wide context: Researchers got acute and convalescent COVID-19 samples from the United States, Italy and Spain. Nucleic acid was either cDNA or gDNA, and it came from T cells, B-cell-depleted T cells, or PBMCs.

This CDR3 spans 14 amino acids. Looked up from germline, CDR1 is SEHNR and CDR2 is FQNEAQ (reference sequence). Trimming shortened V by 5 bases and J by 4 bases, and 14 bases separated the two germline ends. Original processing methods: Cell counts per sample came from amplifying reference gene primers. Only in-frame clones appear in the TCRdb table, and some are missing; sequencing was by immunoSEQ multiplex PCR. V and J calls and clone size are given by that table; D and trimming were obtained from the DNA. The table records over 130,000 clones, about 86% of them present only once. This clonotype originated in a man between 65 and 85 years old with acute or convalescent COVID-19. Sequencing used peripheral blood. The chain is built from TRBV7-9 and TRBJ1-1, with D possibly being TRBD1 (6 bases). CDR3 region: CASSPGQYGTEAFF. CDR3 in DNA: TGTGCCAGCAGCCCAGGACAGTATGGCACTGAAGCTTTCTTT.